The T cell receptor beta chain under discussion was sequenced for a study of blood T cell repertoires in COVID-19. The germline gives CDR1 SNHLY, CDR2 FYNNEI. This CDR3 comprises 12 residues. J gave up 12 bases and V 5 bases, and 6 bases lay outside the gene matches. Under the authors' procedure: The authors estimated nucleated cell counts from reference gene primer amplification. The data were produced by immunoSEQ multiplex PCR, yet TCRdb's version contains in-frame clones alone and is incomplete. The DNA gave D and trimming, while V, J and clone size come from that table. The table has about 90,000 clones, over 80% seen once; the top ten hold 10% to 15%.

This chain links TRBV2 with TRBJ1-5, with 8 bases identical to TRBD1. The sequenced sample consisted of peripheral blood. This sequence originates from a woman aged 70 to 79 with active or convalescent COVID-19. CDR3 DNA: TGTGCCAGCAGTAAACAGGGGGGGGACCAGCATTTT. It yields the protein CASSKQGGDQHF.